This TCR beta chain originates from a study of cytomegalovirus exposure and HLA in healthy donors. Concerning this clone itself: Its antigen is as yet unknown.

A multiplex PCR was run with 60 Vbeta primers and 13 Jbeta primers. Assay: immunoSEQ multiplex PCR; the TCRdb copy retains only in-frame clones and omits some. In the table there are more than 95,000 clones, 65% to 80% of which are singletons. Findings and limits, study-wide: After further analysis at a later stage, 15,000 to 20,000 TCR beta sequences were associated with HLA alleles at 0.05 false discovery rate. Donor immune exposure was known only as CMV serostatus. Common viral pathogens (according to a later analysis) appeared linked to several of the most significant clusters. Later examination showed HLA-associated TCR beta chains had greater clonal expansion than equally common others.

The sequence was collected from a woman aged 18-29 years in good health and CMV-seropositive. Sequencing was done on a sample of PBMCs.

The CDR3 is CASSLVEGRLGYGYTF. CDR3 DNA sequence: TGTGCCAGCAGCTTGGTGGAGGGGCGTCTGGGCTATGGCTACACCTTC. This chain links TRBV5-8 with TRBJ1-2, with D possibly matching TRBD1 (5 bases). Germline V gene data show CDR1 as SGHTS and CDR2 as YDEGEE. Trimming pared 0 bases from V and 4 bases from J, leaving 16 bases between. This CDR3 region has 16 residues.